This is a list of T cell receptor beta chains from one sample in a study of vaccination and CD4 T cells after COVID-19. No antigen has been assigned to these receptors. TCRdb processed the PCR reads anew with MiXCR; each CDR3 protein has one entry. Of about 15,000 distinct CDR3 sequences in the sample, around half were seen once. This specimen was CD4+ T cells from blood, cultured in vitro, taken before SARS-CoV-2 vaccination. These receptors all stem from a human donor who had recovered from COVID-19. Each CDR3 is given with its conserved first and last residue. The D gene is left open where the match is weak. Clone size is given for some rows only: seen once, a few or many times, or a class if the clone is expanded.

. TRBJ1-1 TRBV7-2 . TGTGCCAGCAGCTCCCGACACCTAATGGGGTTAAACACTGAAGCTTTCTTT CASSSRHLMGLNTEAFF
few TRBJ1-5 TRBV6-1 . TGTGCCAGCAGGTCGGACGGGATGAATCAGCCCCAGCATTTT CASRSDGMNQPQHF
. TRBJ1-1 TRBV20-1 TRBD1 TGCAGTGCCGACTCGACAGGGGGGAATACTGAAGCTTTCTTT CSADSTGGNTEAFF
. TRBJ2-6 TRBV19 TRBD2 TGTGCCAGTAGGAGAGCTAGCGGGGGGGCTGGTTCTGGGGCCAACGTCCTGACTTTC CASRRASGGAGSGANVLTF
. TRBJ1-5 TRBV10-3 . TGTGCCATCAGTGAGTCAATAGGAGGGGGTTTTGGTCAGCCCCAGCATTTT CAISESIGGGFGQPQHF
. TRBJ2-7 TRBV6-2/TRBV6-3 . TGTGCCAGCAGTATCGCCGAGAACAGGGTCCACGAGCAGTACTTC CASSIAENRVHEQYF
few TRBJ1-1 TRBV6-2/TRBV6-3 . TGTGCCAGCAGCCATGACACGAACACTGAAGCTTTCTTT CASSHDTNTEAFF
. TRBJ1-6 TRBV6-1 TRBD1 TGTGCCAGCAGGGAACAGGGGGCCGGATCACCCCTCCACTTT CASREQGAGSPLHF
. TRBJ1-2 TRBV7-2 TRBD1 TGTGCCAGCAGCTTTACGGCGGGACAGGGGTCCCGAGGCGGCTACACCTTC CASSFTAGQGSRGGYTF
. TRBJ1-5 TRBV6-2/TRBV6-3 . TGTGCCAGCAGCCCGGCCGATCAGCCCCAGCATTTT CASSPADQPQHF
. TRBJ1-3 TRBV6-5 TRBD1 TGTGCCAGCAGTTACTCGATAAGGACAGGGGGCTCCGGAAACACCATATATTTT CASSYSIRTGGSGNTIYF
few TRBJ2-7 TRBV20-1 TRBD1 TGCAGTGCTAGGGGACAGGGATACGAGCAGTACTTC CSARGQGYEQYF
. TRBJ1-2 TRBV6-1 TRBD1 TGTGCCAGCAGTAAGACAGGGGCTGGCTACACCTTC CASSKTGAGYTF
few TRBJ2-5 TRBV24-1 TRBD1 TGTGCCACCAGTGACCGGGACAGATCGTCCCAAGAGACCCAGTACTTC CATSDRDRSSQETQYF
. TRBJ2-7 TRBV20-1 . TGCAGTGTGCCCGGGAGCCCCTCCTACGAGCAGTACTTC CSVPGSPSYEQYF
few TRBJ1-1 TRBV11-2 . TGTGCCAGCAGCTTAGAAGCGAGGCTGGGGAACACTGAAGCTTTCTTT CASSLEARLGNTEAFF
once TRBJ1-2 TRBV2 . TGTGCCAGCAGTGAAGAGGGTGGCTACACCTTC CASSEEGGYTF
. TRBJ1-1 TRBV5-6 TRBD1 TGTGCCAGCAGCTGGAACAGGGGAACTGAAGCTTTCTTT CASSWNRGTEAFF
. TRBJ1-1 TRBV27 . TGTGCCAGCAGTTTAGGGGTGAGGAACACTGAAGCTTTCTTT CASSLGVRNTEAFF
. TRBJ2-5 TRBV7-6 . TGTGCCAGCAGCTTAACCTTGGGAAAAGAGACCCAGTACTTC CASSLTLGKETQYF
. TRBJ1-4 TRBV15 . TGTGCCACCAGCAGAGATATACCCGAAAAACTGTTTTTT CATSRDIPEKLFF
few TRBJ1-6 TRBV30 . TGTGCCTGGACACAGGGCCCGAATTCACCCCTCCACTTT CAWTQGPNSPLHF
. TRBJ1-1 TRBV7-6 . TGTGCCAGCAGCTTAGGGCGGAACACTGAAGCTCTCTTT CASSLGRNTEALF
. TRBJ2-1 TRBV28 . TGTGCCAGCAGTACCTTGGGGTGGACCCGCGTGAATGAGCAGTTCTTC CASSTLGWTRVNEQFF
. TRBJ2-3 TRBV20-1 . TGCAGTGCCCTCCCGAGGGGCACCAGCACAGATACGCAGTATTTT CSALPRGTSTDTQYF
. TRBJ1-1 TRBV9 . TGTGCCAGCAGCGTAGCAGTCGAGGGGTCTGAAGCTTTCTTT CASSVAVEGSEAFF
. TRBJ1-6 TRBV27 TRBD1 TGTGCCAGCAGTATATCGAGCGACAGGGGGCAATCACCCCTCCACTTT CASSISSDRGQSPLHF
few TRBJ2-5 TRBV2 TRBD1 TGTGCCAGCACCCAAGCGGGGACAGGGGGCCCAGAGACCCAGTACTTC CASTQAGTGGPETQYF
. TRBJ2-5 TRBV7-2 . TGTGCCAGCAGCCCAACACTAGGCGGAGAGACCCAGTACTTC CASSPTLGGETQYF
few TRBJ1-5 TRBV20-1 . TGCAGTGCTAATCAGGGAGAAGGTCAGCCCCAGCATTTT CSANQGEGQPQHF
. TRBJ2-7 TRBV27 . TGTGCCAGGAGGGGGCGGGACTCCTACGAGCAGTACTTC CARRGRDSYEQYF
. TRBJ1-1 TRBV20-1 . TGCAGTGCTAGAGATCCCGTCGGGGGGCTAGGGACTGAAGCTTTCTTT CSARDPVGGLGTEAFF
. TRBJ1-1 TRBV2 . TGTGCCAGCAGGGACAACCTAGGGAGCACTGAAGCTTTCTTT CASRDNLGSTEAFF
. TRBJ2-3 TRBV11-2 . TGTGCCAGCAGCTTGGATCTGCGCACAGATACGCAGTATTTT CASSLDLRTDTQYF
few TRBJ2-3 TRBV20-1 TRBD2 TGCAGTGCCCAGGTGGGACTAGCGGGACATAGCACAGATACGCAGTATTTT CSAQVGLAGHSTDTQYF
few TRBJ1-1 TRBV27 . TGTGCCAAGCAGAACGGGGCTTTCTTT CAKQNGAFF
few TRBJ1-1 TRBV7-8 TRBD1 TGTGCCAGCAGTTTACGGGACAGGGGTTCGAACACTGAAGCTTTCTTT CASSLRDRGSNTEAFF
few TRBJ1-2 TRBV6-2/TRBV6-3 TRBD1 TGTGCCAGCAGTGCGGCCAGGGGGGGCTACACCTTC CASSAARGGYTF
. TRBJ2-7 TRBV20-1 TRBD2 TGCAGTGCTAGAGATGCGGGAGCGATCACCTACGAGCAGTACTTC CSARDAGAITYEQYF